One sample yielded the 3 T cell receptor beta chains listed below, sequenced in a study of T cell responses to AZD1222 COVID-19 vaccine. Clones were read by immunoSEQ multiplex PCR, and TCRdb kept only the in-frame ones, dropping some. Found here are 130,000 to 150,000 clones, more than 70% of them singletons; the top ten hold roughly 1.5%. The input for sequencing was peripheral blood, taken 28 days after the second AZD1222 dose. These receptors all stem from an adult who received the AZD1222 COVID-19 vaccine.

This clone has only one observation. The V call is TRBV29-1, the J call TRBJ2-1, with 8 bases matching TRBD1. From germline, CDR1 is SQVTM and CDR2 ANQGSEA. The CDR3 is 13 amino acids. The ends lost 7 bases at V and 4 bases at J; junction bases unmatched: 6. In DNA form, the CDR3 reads TGCAGCGGTCGGCGACAGGGGTACAATGAGCAGTTCTTC. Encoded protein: CSGRRQGYNEQFF.

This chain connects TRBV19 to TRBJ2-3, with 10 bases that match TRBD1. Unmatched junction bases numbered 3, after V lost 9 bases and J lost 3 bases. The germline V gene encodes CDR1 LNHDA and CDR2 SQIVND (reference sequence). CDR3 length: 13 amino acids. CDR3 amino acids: CASRDRGTDTQYF. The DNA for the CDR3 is TGTGCCAGCCGGGACAGGGGTACAGATACGCAGTATTTT.

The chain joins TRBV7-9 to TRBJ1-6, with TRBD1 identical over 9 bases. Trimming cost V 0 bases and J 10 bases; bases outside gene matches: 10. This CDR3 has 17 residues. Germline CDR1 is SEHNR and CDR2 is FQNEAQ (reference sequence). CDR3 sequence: CASSLAGTGTGLSPLHF. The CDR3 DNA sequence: TGTGCCAGCAGCTTAGCTGGGACCGGGACAGGGCTCTCACCCCTCCACTTT.